The 10 T cell receptor beta chains in this list originate from one sample, sequenced in a study of cytomegalovirus exposure and HLA in healthy donors. PCR used 60 Vbeta primers and 13 Jbeta primers. Method: immunoSEQ multiplex PCR; TCRdb's copy keeps in-frame clones and lacks some. Here the sample spans some 190,000 clones, roughly 77% being singletons. Sequencing was carried out using PBMCs. These receptor sequences come from a woman in her 30s in good health and CMV-seronegative.

This CDR3 is CASSLGGQGRDYGYTF. Written as DNA, the CDR3 is TGTGCCAGCAGCTTAGGAGGACAGGGTAGAGACTATGGCTACACCTTC. The chain couples TRBV7-2 to TRBJ1-2; 8 positions agree with TRBD1. The V gene's germline CDR1 is SGHTA and CDR2 FQGNSA. There are 16 residues in the CDR3. Trimming removed 1 base from V and 3 bases from J; junction bases left unmatched: 7.

This clone was recorded only once. The V call is TRBV6-4, the J call TRBJ2-1; 7 bases agree with TRBD2. Germline V gene lookup returns CDR1 MRHNA and CDR2 SNTAGT. Trimming removed 0 bases from V and 2 bases from J; junction bases left unmatched: 1. The CDR3 extends over 15 amino acids. The CDR3 is CASSDSGGAYNEQFF. CDR3 sequence (DNA): TGTGCCAGCAGTGACTCGGGGGGGGCCTACAATGAGCAGTTCTTC.

This clone was seen a handful of times. The J gene is TRBJ2-6, the V gene TRBV4-1, with TRBD2 identical over 7 bases. Germline V gives CDR1 MGHRA, CDR2 YSYEKL. V shed 4 bases and J 0 bases; nucleotides not matched to a gene: 12. The CDR3 totals 19 residues. The CDR3 DNA reads as TGCGCCAGCAGCCTCGACCCGAGCGGGGCTAGCTCTGGGGCCAACGTCCTGACTTTC. Its protein is CASSLDPSGASSGANVLTF.

In DNA form, the CDR3 reads TGTGCCAGCAGTGGCAGGGGGCGCGGGATCTCCGAAAAACTGTTTTTT. It encodes CASSGRGRGISEKLFF. The rearrangement joins TRBV6-1 to TRBJ1-4, with 8 bases matching TRBD1. The CDR3 spans 16 residues. Trimming removed 4 bases from V and 8 bases from J; junction bases left unmatched: 12. Per germline, CDR1 MNHNS and CDR2 SASEGT.

This rearrangement joins TRBV25-1 to TRBJ1-5, with D uncertain. The CDR3 sequence is 14 residues long. CDR1 and CDR2 from the germline V gene are MGHDK and SYGVNS. Trimming cost V 7 bases and J 0 bases, with 10 bases left between them. The chain's CDR3 is CASTHRDSNQPQHF. CDR3 DNA sequence: TGTGCCAGCACCCATCGGGATAGCAATCAGCCCCAGCATTTT.

The table lists this clone with a count of one. This rearrangement joins TRBV27 to TRBJ1-6, with a weak D call TRBD1 (6 bases). CDR1 and CDR2 from the germline V gene are MNHEY and SMNVEV (reference sequence). The V and J ends lost 6 bases and 13 bases respectively, with 19 bases between them. The CDR3 runs 14 residues. The CDR3 DNA is TGTGCCAGCAGGGCAGACAGGACCCCCTTGCCCCTCCACTTT. Protein product: CASRADRTPLPLHF.

The chain joins TRBV5-6 to TRBJ2-7, with 12 positions matching TRBD2. CDR3 size: 16 residues. Germline loops: CDR1 SGHDT, CDR2 YYEEEE. Trimming removed 4 bases from V and 2 bases from J; junction bases left unmatched: 7. The CDR3 DNA is TGTGCCAGCAGCACCCGGACTAGCGGGGTTGCCTACGAGCAGTACTTC. Its protein product is CASSTRTSGVAYEQYF.

The CDR3 nucleotides are TGTGCCAGCAGCGTAGGACTGGGCACAGATACGCAGTATTTT. Translating gives CASSVGLGTDTQYF. The J gene is TRBJ2-3, the V gene TRBV7-2; D may be TRBD2 (5 bases). The CDR3 runs to 14 residues. The germline V gene has CDR1 SGHTA and CDR2 FQGNSA. V was shortened by 5 bases and J by 1 base, with 10 bases between the two germline ends. Filled out from reference TRBV7-2 and TRBJ2-3, the complete variable domain reads GAGVSQSPSNKVTEKGKDVELRCDPISGHTALYWYRQSLGQGLEFLIYFQGNSAPDKSGLPSDRFSAERTGGSVSTLTIQRTQQEDSAVYLCASSVGLGTDTQYFGPGTRLTVL.

The chain has TRBV9 and TRBJ1-1; perhaps TRBD1 as D (5 bases). The CDR3 is 13 amino acids. Germline V gene lookup returns CDR1 SGDLS and CDR2 YYNGEE. The V end lost 4 bases, the J end lost 1 base, and 8 bases lay between the germline ends. The CDR3 sequence: CASSQGENTEAFF. The CDR3 DNA is TGTGCCAGCAGCCAAGGGGAGAACACTGAAGCTTTCTTT.

The sample holds a few counts of this clone. The chain links TRBV6-1 to TRBJ1-1, with TRBD1 identical over 7 bases. The germline gives CDR1 MNHNS, CDR2 SASEGT. Trimming took 3 bases from V and 5 from J; bases not matched to a gene: 6. CDR3 length equals 14 residues. This CDR3 is CASSDLQGNTEAFF. As DNA, the CDR3 is TGTGCCAGCAGTGACCTACAGGGGAATACTGAAGCTTTCTTT.